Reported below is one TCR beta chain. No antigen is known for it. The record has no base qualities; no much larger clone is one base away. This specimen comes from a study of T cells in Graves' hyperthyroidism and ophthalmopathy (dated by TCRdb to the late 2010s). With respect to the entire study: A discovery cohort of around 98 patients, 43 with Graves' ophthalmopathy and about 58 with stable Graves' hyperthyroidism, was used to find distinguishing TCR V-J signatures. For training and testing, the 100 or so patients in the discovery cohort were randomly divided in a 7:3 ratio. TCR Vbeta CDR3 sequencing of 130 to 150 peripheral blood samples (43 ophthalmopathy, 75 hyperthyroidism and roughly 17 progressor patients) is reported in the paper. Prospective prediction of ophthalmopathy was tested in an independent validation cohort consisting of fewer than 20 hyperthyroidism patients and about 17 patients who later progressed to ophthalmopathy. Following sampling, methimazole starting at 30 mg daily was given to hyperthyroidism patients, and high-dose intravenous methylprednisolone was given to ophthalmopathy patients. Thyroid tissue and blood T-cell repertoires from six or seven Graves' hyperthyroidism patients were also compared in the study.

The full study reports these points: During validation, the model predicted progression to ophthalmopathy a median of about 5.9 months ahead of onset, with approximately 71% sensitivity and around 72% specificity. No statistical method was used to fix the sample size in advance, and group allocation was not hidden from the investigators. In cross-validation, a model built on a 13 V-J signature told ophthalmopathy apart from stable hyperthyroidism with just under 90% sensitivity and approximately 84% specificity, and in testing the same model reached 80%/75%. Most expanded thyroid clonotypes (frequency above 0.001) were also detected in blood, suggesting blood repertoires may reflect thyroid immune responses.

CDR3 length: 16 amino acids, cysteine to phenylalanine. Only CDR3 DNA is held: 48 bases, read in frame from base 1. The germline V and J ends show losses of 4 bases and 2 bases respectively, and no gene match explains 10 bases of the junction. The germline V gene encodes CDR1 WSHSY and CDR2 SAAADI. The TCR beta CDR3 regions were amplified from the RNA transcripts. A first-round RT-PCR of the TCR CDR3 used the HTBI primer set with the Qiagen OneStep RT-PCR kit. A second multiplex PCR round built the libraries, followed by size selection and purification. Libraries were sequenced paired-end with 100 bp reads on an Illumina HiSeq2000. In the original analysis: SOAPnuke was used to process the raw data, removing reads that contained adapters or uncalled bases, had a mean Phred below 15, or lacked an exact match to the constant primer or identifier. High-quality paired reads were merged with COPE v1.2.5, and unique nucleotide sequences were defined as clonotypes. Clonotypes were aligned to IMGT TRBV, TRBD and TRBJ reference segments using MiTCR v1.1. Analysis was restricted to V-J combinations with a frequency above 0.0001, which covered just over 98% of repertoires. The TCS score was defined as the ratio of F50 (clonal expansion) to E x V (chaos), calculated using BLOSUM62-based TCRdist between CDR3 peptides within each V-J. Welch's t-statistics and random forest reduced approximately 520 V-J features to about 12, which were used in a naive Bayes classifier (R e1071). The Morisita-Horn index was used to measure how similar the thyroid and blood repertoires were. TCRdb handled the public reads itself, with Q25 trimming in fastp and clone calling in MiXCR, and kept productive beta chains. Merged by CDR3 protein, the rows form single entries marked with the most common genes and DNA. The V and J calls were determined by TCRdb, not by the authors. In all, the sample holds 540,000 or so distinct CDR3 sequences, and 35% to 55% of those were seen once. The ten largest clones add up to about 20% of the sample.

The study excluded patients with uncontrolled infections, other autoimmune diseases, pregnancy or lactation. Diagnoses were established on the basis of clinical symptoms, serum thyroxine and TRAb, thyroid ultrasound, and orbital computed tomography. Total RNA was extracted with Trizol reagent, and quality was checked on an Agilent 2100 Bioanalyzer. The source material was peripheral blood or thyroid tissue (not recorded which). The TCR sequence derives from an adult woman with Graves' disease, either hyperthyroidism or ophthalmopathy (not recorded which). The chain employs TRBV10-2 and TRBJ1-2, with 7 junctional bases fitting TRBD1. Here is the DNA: TGCGCCAGCAGTGTACAGGGGATAGACAGAAACTATGGCTACACCTTC. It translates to CASSVQGIDRNYGYTF.